These 27 T cell receptor beta chains originate from one sample sequenced in a study of neurological immune-mediated disorders. A single record per CDR3 protein comes from TCRdb applying MiXCR to the 5' RACE reads. The table lists roughly 18,000 distinct CDR3 sequences, over 25% of them singletons. Sequencing used PBMCs. The receptor source for this set is a man between 50 and 59 years old with HTLV-1-associated myelopathy (HAM/TSP).

V is TRBV4-3 and J is TRBJ2-3; D gene unclear. The germline V gene has CDR1 LGHNA and CDR2 YSLEER. V was cut by 4 bases and J by 2 bases, with 10 bases left in between. This CDR3 contains 14 residues. This CDR3 is CASSLDSNTDTQYF. CDR3 DNA: TGCGCCAGCAGCCTCGACTCCAACACAGATACGCAGTATTTT.

The sample holds many counts of this clonotype. The chain carries TRBV7-2 and TRBJ2-1; 8 bases agree with TRBD2. CDR3 length: 17 residues. V was clipped by 2 bases and J by 6 bases; unmatched bases: 12. Germline V CDR1 and CDR2: SGHTA, FQGNSA. CDR3: CASSLRGPGGPSNEQFF. CDR3 sequence (DNA): TGTGCCAGCAGCTTAAGGGGTCCGGGGGGGCCTAGCAATGAGCAGTTCTTC.

The chain has TRBV6-2 or TRBV6-3 and TRBJ2-6; D unclear. Trimming stripped 8 bases from V and 3 bases from J, with 14 bases between. The CDR3 runs to 15 residues. CDR1 and CDR2 from the germline V gene are MNHEY and SVGEGT. CDR3 bases: TGTGCCAGCGGCAACACTGTGTTTGGGGCCAACGTCCTGACTTTC. Its translation: CASGNTVFGANVLTF.

V is TRBV4-3 and J is TRBJ1-2; D not resolved. V dropped 0 bases and J dropped 4 bases, with 12 bases sitting between them. CDR3 size: 15 residues. Germline lookup yields CDR1 LGHNA and CDR2 YSLEER. The CDR3 region is CASSQDLSAAYGYTF. The DNA of the CDR3 is TGCGCCAGCAGCCAAGATCTTTCGGCAGCCTATGGCTACACCTTC.

CDR3 region: CASSFQGQGNTIYF. The CDR3 DNA reads TGTGCCAGCAGCTTTCAAGGACAGGGAAACACCATATATTTT. V gene TRBV7-9 combines with J gene TRBJ1-3; a possible D gene is TRBD1 (6 bases). The length of the CDR3 is 14 residues. The V end lost 3 bases, the J end lost 4 bases, and 10 bases lay between the germline ends. CDR1 SEHNR and CDR2 FQNEAQ come from the germline V gene (reference sequence). The complete variable domain, with remaining parts taken from reference TRBV7-9 and TRBJ1-3, reads DTGVSQNPRHKITKRGQNVTFRCDPISEHNRLYWYRQTLGQGPEFLTYFQNEAQLEKSRLLSDRFSAERPKGSFSTLEIQRTEQGDSAMYLCASSFQGQGNTIYFGEGSWLTVV.

This rearrangement joins TRBV10-3 to TRBJ1-5; D might be TRBD1 (5 bases). The CDR3 length is 14 residues. The ends were cut back, 0 bases at V and 7 bases at J, with 10 bases in the middle. Germline CDR1 and CDR2: ENHRY and SYGVKD. CDR3 residues: CAISESGGGQPQHF. In DNA, the CDR3 is TGTGCCATCAGTGAGTCGGGGGGAGGGCAGCCCCAGCATTTT.

The V gene is TRBV5-1, the J gene TRBJ1-2, with a tentative D call TRBD1 (6 bases). The V and J ends lost 0 bases and 4 bases respectively, with 13 bases between them. Germline V gives CDR1 SGHRS, CDR2 YFSETQ. The CDR3 has 15 residues. The CDR3 region is CASSLGFGQFYGYTF. The CDR3 DNA sequence: TGCGCCAGCAGCTTGGGGTTTGGACAGTTCTATGGCTACACCTTC.

In the case of this clonotype: Germline is not matched at one junction end, which may reflect a read error. This chain links TRBV3-1 with TRBJ2-5; D is unresolved. CDR1 and CDR2 from the germline V gene are LGHDT and YNNKEL (reference sequence). The CDR3 is made up of 13 amino acids. In DNA, the CDR3 is TGTGCCAGCAGCCCTTACGCCCAAGAGATCCAGTACTTC. Its translation: CASSPYAQEIQYF.

The chain carries TRBV25-1 and TRBJ2-3; D assignment may be TRBD1 or TRBD2 (6 bases each). The CDR3 totals 16 residues. CDR1 is MGHDK and CDR2 is SYGVNS in the germline V gene. V dropped 3 bases and J dropped 0 bases, with 13 bases sitting between them. The CDR3 spells CASSDPRGESTDTQYF. The CDR3 DNA reads TGTGCCAGCAGTGATCCTAGGGGGGAGAGCACAGATACGCAGTATTTT.

A few counts support this clonotype. The rearrangement links TRBV25-1 to TRBJ2-3, with 8 nucleotides matching TRBD2. This CDR3 is 17 amino acids long. V shed 10 bases, J shed 2 bases, and the junction held 17 bases outside the gene matches. The V gene's germline CDR1 is MGHDK and CDR2 SYGVNS. The CDR3 is CAIHPPIAGLTTDTQYF. Written as DNA, the CDR3 is TGTGCCATCCACCCTCCTATAGCGGGGCTCACCACAGATACGCAGTATTTT.

This clonotype was detected only a few times. This chain connects TRBV5-6 to TRBJ2-5; weak D call: TRBD1 (5 bases). V lost 5 bases to trimming and J lost 5 bases, with 16 bases between them. Germline CDR1 is SGHDT and CDR2 is YYEEEE. The CDR3 totals 14 residues. The CDR3 nucleotides read TGTGCCAGCAGTCTGACAGCGCCCACGGAGACCCAGTACTTC. This sequence encodes CASSLTAPTETQYF.

V usage is TRBV20-1 and J usage is TRBJ2-1; D may be TRBD2 (5 bases). The CDR3 is 14 residues long. Germline V lookup: CDR1 DFQATT, CDR2 SNEGSKA (reference sequence). V was pared by 3 bases and J by 4 bases, with 13 bases between. The CDR3 reads CSASREPEYNEQFF. The CDR3 coding sequence is TGCAGTGCTAGTAGGGAGCCTGAGTACAATGAGCAGTTCTTC.

The V and J genes are TRBV20-1 and TRBJ2-4, with TRBD1 identical over 9 bases. From germline, CDR1 is DFQATT and CDR2 SNEGSKA (reference sequence). The length of the CDR3 is 17 residues. V shed 1 base and J 1 base; nucleotides not matched to a gene: 8. The CDR3 protein is CSARGQGEYSAKNIQYF. CDR3 coding DNA: TGCAGTGCTAGAGGACAGGGGGAATATTCGGCCAAAAACATTCAGTACTTC.

This clonotype showed up many times. The CDR3: CASSYQGGQVQDTQYF. In DNA, the CDR3 is TGTGCCAGCAGTTACCAAGGGGGGCAGGTTCAAGATACGCAGTATTTT. The chain employs TRBV6-6 and TRBJ2-3; D might be TRBD1 or TRBD2, each matching 6 bases. The CDR3 extends over 16 amino acids. Germline CDR1 reads MNHNY; CDR2 reads SVGAGI (reference sequence). The germline V and J ends were trimmed by 2 bases and 5 bases, with 17 bases remaining between them.

This chain links TRBV12-3 or TRBV12-4 with TRBJ1-2; no firm D call. Trimming removed 1 base from V and 2 bases from J, with 11 bases in between. CDR3 size: 15 residues. CDR3 DNA sequence: TGTGCCAGCAGTTTAGTGTCGGATCTAAACTATGGCTACACCTTC. It codes for CASSLVSDLNYGYTF.

The chain couples TRBV5-1 to TRBJ2-5, with TRBD1 identical over 7 bases. Germline CDR1 is SGHRS and CDR2 is YFSETQ. Trimming cost V 9 bases and J 1 base; bases outside gene matches: 3. This CDR3 spans 12 amino acids. In nucleotides, the CDR3 is TGCGCCACCAGGGACAGCCAAGAGACCCAGTACTTC. Translating it yields CATRDSQETQYF.

V is TRBV5-6 and J is TRBJ1-5; D is unclear. Germline CDR1 SGHDT, CDR2 YYEEEE. V shed 0 bases and J shed 4 bases, with 11 bases lying between them. The length of the CDR3 is 15 residues. The CDR3 spells CASSLVRGINQPQHF. CDR3 nucleotide sequence: TGTGCCAGCAGCTTGGTGAGAGGGATAAATCAGCCCCAGCATTTT. Looking up the rest from reference TRBV5-6 and TRBJ1-5 gives the full variable domain: DAGVTQSPTHLIKTRGQQVTLRCSPKSGHDTVSWYQQALGQGPQFIFQYYEEEERQRGNFPDRFSGHQFPNYSSELNVNALLLGDSALYLCASSLVRGINQPQHFGDGTRLSIL.

The genes are TRBV7-2 and TRBJ2-1; D is undetermined. V lost 1 base, J lost 0 bases, and 7 bases lay in between. Germline V lookup: CDR1 SGHTA, CDR2 FQGNSA. This CDR3 has 15 amino acids. CDR3 protein: CASSLGWGSYNEQFF. In DNA, the CDR3 is TGTGCCAGCAGCTTAGGTTGGGGCTCCTACAATGAGCAGTTCTTC.

The chain employs TRBV5-1 and TRBJ2-5; TRBD1 matches 8 bases. Trimming cost V 3 bases and J 4 bases; bases outside gene matches: 5. Germline values: CDR1 SGHRS, CDR2 YFSETQ. CDR3 length: 14 amino acids. The CDR3 DNA sequence: TGCGCCAGCAGCTACGGACAGGGACGAGAGACCCAGTACTTC. This encodes CASSYGQGRETQYF.

This chain joins TRBV5-4 and TRBJ2-5, with 8 bases aligning to TRBD2. Per the germline V gene, CDR1 is SGHNT and CDR2 is YYREEE (reference sequence). This CDR3 region has 13 residues. The DNA of the CDR3 is TGTGCAGTATATCGGGGGGGCTCAGAGACCCAGTACTTC. This encodes CAVYRGGSETQYF.

V is TRBV29-1 and J is TRBJ2-2, with D uncertain. V was pared by 5 bases and J by 0 bases, with 10 bases between. CDR1 is SQVTM and CDR2 is ANQGSEA in the germline V gene. The CDR3 runs 14 residues. The CDR3 loop reads CSVFEWSNTGELFF. The CDR3 coding sequence is TGCAGCGTTTTTGAGTGGTCGAACACCGGGGAGCTGTTTTTT.

This clonotype was found many times. CDR3 DNA sequence: TGTGCCACCAGTGATTTAGCGGACACAGATACGCAGTATTTT. As protein: CATSDLADTDTQYF. This chain links TRBV24-1 with TRBJ2-3; a weak D match, TRBD2 (5 bases). From germline, CDR1 is KGHDR and CDR2 SFDVKD. The V and J ends lost 1 base and 2 bases respectively, with 6 bases between them. This CDR3 spans 14 amino acids.

The rearrangement links TRBV29-1 to TRBJ2-2; 10 nucleotides agree with TRBD1. Germline V gene sequence: CDR1 SQVTM, CDR2 ANQGSEA. CDR3 length: 15 amino acids. V was clipped by 7 bases and J by 4 bases; unmatched bases: 9. Here the CDR3 DNA reads TGCAGCGCCGTCCTGAGGACAGGGGGCACCGGGGAGCTGTTTTTT. Translated: CSAVLRTGGTGELFF.

This clonotype has just one count. The chain combines TRBV7-2 with TRBJ1-6; no reliable D call. The ends were cut back, 6 bases at V and 11 bases at J, with 14 bases in the middle. CDR3 length equals 13 residues. CDR1 is SGHTA, CDR2 FQGNSA, per germline. CDR3 sequence (DNA): TGTGCCAGCAGTATTCGGAGTTCTACACCCCTCCACTTT. This encodes CASSIRSSTPLHF.

This clonotype was detected a few times. V is TRBV7-9 and J is TRBJ1-6, with TRBD1 identical over 8 bases. The CDR3 has 15 amino acids. The germline gives CDR1 SEHNR, CDR2 FQNEAQ (reference sequence). V lost 4 bases to trimming and J lost 5 bases; unmatched junction nucleotides: 4. The CDR3 reads CASSSQTGDNSPLHF. The DNA of the CDR3 is TGTGCCAGCAGCTCGCAGACAGGGGATAATTCACCCCTCCACTTT.

The chain has TRBV20-1 and TRBJ1-4; 8 bases match TRBD1. Trimming at V came to 4 bases and at J to 8 bases, leaving 9 bases not matched to a gene. The germline CDR1 and CDR2 sequences are DFQATT and SNEGSKA (reference sequence). This CDR3 is built from 14 residues. This chain's CDR3 is CSATRGGTGEKLFF. The CDR3 bases are TGCAGTGCTACCCGAGGCGGGACAGGCGAAAAACTGTTTTTT.

The CDR3 DNA reads as TGTGCCAGCAGTTCTCGGGCTAGCTGGGGGGCTGGAACGCAGTATTTT. Protein: CASSSRASWGAGTQYF. This chain uses TRBV27 with TRBJ2-3; D may be TRBD1 or TRBD2 (6 bases each). V lost 4 bases and J lost 9, with 23 bases in between. CDR1 and CDR2 (germline): MNHEY, SMNVEV (reference sequence). This CDR3 is built from 16 residues.